The clone carrying this TCR beta chain came up a few times. The treatment here: oral pan-JAK inhibitor, 5-10 mg twice daily. The data derive from a study of CD8+ T cells in alopecia areata. Background on the study: Patients received oral tofacitinib, 5 to 10 mg twice daily, for moderate-to-severe alopecia areata.

The CDR3 is 15 residues long. The germline CDR1 and CDR2 sequences are LGHNA and YSLEER. Trimming took 4 bases from V and 3 from J; bases not matched to a gene: 3. RNA extraction was followed by reverse transcription into cDNA, which acted as the sequencing template. Profiled with immunoSEQ multiplex PCR; TCRdb holds only in-frame clones, not every one. The sample has 90,000 to 100,000 clones; 50% to 75% are singletons. The source material was CD8+ T cells sorted from blood, sampled at week 4, from a patient treated with tofacitinib. The source of this sequence is a human donor with alopecia areata. V and J are TRBV4-3 and TRBJ2-7; TRBD2 matches 13 bases. The CDR3 sequence: CASSLGLAGVYEQYF. DNA of the CDR3: TGCGCCAGCAGCCTTGGACTAGCGGGAGTCTACGAGCAGTACTTC.